Below, 14 T cell receptor beta chains from the same sample are listed, as sequenced in a study of blood T cell repertoires in COVID-19. The protocol was immunoSEQ multiplex PCR, while the TCRdb copy is restricted to in-frame clones and leaves out a portion. This table holds fewer than 350,000 clones, 85% found once. The sequenced sample was PBMCs or T cells enriched from blood (not recorded which). These TCRs come from a woman aged 45-65 years who had recovered from COVID-19.

V is TRBV2 and J is TRBJ1-1; 7 nucleotides agree with TRBD1. Looked up from germline, CDR1 is SNHLY and CDR2 is FYNNEI. The CDR3 is 12 amino acids. The ends lost 4 bases at V and 7 bases at J; junction bases unmatched: 3. The CDR3 loop is CASSGQGVEAFF. The CDR3 DNA sequence: TGTGCCAGCAGTGGACAGGGAGTTGAAGCTTTCTTT.

The chain links TRBV7-9 to TRBJ2-5; D is perhaps TRBD2 (5 bases). The germline V and J ends were trimmed by 2 bases and 7 bases, with 11 bases remaining between them. Germline loops: CDR1 SEHNR, CDR2 FQNEAQ (reference sequence). The CDR3 extends over 13 amino acids. The CDR3 loop is CASSLLLEGTQYF. DNA of the CDR3: TGTGCCAGCAGCTTATTGCTAGAGGGGACCCAGTACTTC.

Remarks on this clone: The junction departs from the called germline gene at one end, perhaps through a read error. The gene calls are TRBV7-9 and TRBJ1-2, with D hard to call. The CDR3 has 13 amino acids. The V gene's germline CDR1 is SEHNR and CDR2 FQNEAQ (reference sequence). This CDR3 reads CASGLDTGSGYTF. CDR3 in DNA: TGTGCCAGCGGCTTAGACACGGGTTCCGGCTACACCTTC.

This chain joins TRBV2 and TRBJ2-7; TRBD2 agrees at 9 bases. V dropped 2 bases and J dropped 7; count of bases not matched to a gene: 6. The CDR3 consists of 14 residues. From germline, CDR1 is SNHLY and CDR2 FYNNEI. CDR3 residues: CASSEQRLAEEQYF. The CDR3 nucleotides are TGTGCCAGCAGTGAACAGCGACTAGCGGAAGAGCAGTACTTC.

The chain recombines TRBV30 with TRBJ2-7; maybe TRBD2 (5 bases). The germline V gene has CDR1 GTSNPN and CDR2 SVGIG (reference sequence). The V end was cut by 0 bases, the J end by 5 bases, with 14 bases between. There are 14 residues in the CDR3. The CDR3 protein is CAWSVTGLGDEQYF. Written as DNA, the CDR3 is TGTGCCTGGAGTGTCACTGGCCTCGGGGACGAGCAGTACTTC.

As DNA, the CDR3 is TGCAGCGTTGAAGGGGGCGCGACAGATACGCAGTATTTT. Protein: CSVEGGATDTQYF. The J gene is TRBJ2-3, the V gene TRBV29-1; tentative D call: TRBD1 (5 bases). The V gene lost 1 base and the J gene lost 3 bases, with 8 bases spanning the gap. The germline gives CDR1 SQVTM, CDR2 ANQGSEA. The CDR3 spans 13 residues.

The CDR3 spells CSVELTSREGTDTQYF. In nucleotides, the CDR3 is TGCAGCGTTGAACTGACGAGCAGGGAAGGCACAGATACGCAGTATTTT. The gene calls are TRBV29-1 and TRBJ2-3, with a tentative D call TRBD1 (5 bases). This CDR3 is built from 16 residues. Per the germline V gene, CDR1 is SQVTM and CDR2 is ANQGSEA. The V end was cut by 2 bases, the J end by 1 base, with 16 bases between.

The V and J genes are TRBV24-1 and TRBJ1-1, with D unresolved. The CDR3 has 15 amino acids. V was clipped by 5 bases and J by 0 bases, with 12 bases between them. CDR1 is KGHDR and CDR2 is SFDVKD in the germline V gene. CDR3 nucleotides: TGTGCCACCAGTGCTGGCGACATCTTGAACACTGAAGCTTTCTTT. It encodes CATSAGDILNTEAFF.

This rearrangement joins TRBV6-2 or TRBV6-3 to TRBJ1-3, with TRBD1 as a possible D gene (6 bases). The length of the CDR3 is 17 residues. The germline V and J ends were trimmed by 4 bases and 0 bases, with 16 bases remaining between them. The germline CDR1 and CDR2 sequences are MNHEY and SVGEGT. The CDR3 sequence is CASSSTITGRSGNTIYF. In DNA, the CDR3 is TGTGCCAGCAGTTCCACCATTACAGGGCGCTCTGGAAACACCATATATTTT.

The chain uses TRBV6-2 or TRBV6-3 and TRBJ1-5, with D perhaps matching TRBD1 (6 bases). This CDR3 region has 15 residues. Trimming left V 2 bases short and J 5 bases short, with 13 bases between. Germline V gives CDR1 MNHEY, CDR2 SVGEGT. The CDR3 DNA reads TGTGCCAGCAGTTACAGGCAGGGGTACGATCAGCCCCAGCATTTT. Amino acid sequence: CASSYRQGYDQPQHF.

The chain employs TRBV3-1 (or the pseudogene TRBV3-2) and TRBJ2-7; D perhaps matches TRBD1 (5 bases). The germline gives CDR1 LGHDT, CDR2 YNNKEL (reference sequence). The CDR3 contains 15 residues. The V gene lost 0 bases and the J gene lost 6 bases, with 15 bases spanning the gap. CDR3 amino acids: CASSQDLGAVREQYF. CDR3 nucleotide sequence: TGTGCCAGCAGCCAAGATCTTGGGGCAGTGCGCGAGCAGTACTTC.

This sequence joins TRBV19 and TRBJ1-2; D is unresolved. The CDR3 extends over 13 amino acids. Looked up from germline, CDR1 is LNHDA and CDR2 is SQIVND (reference sequence). V lost 9 bases and J lost 3, with 14 bases in between. The CDR3 coding sequence is TGTGCCAGCGGTCCCCAAGCCCACTATGGCTACACCTTC. This encodes CASGPQAHYGYTF.

V gene TRBV28 combines with J gene TRBJ1-2, with D perhaps matching TRBD1 (6 bases). The CDR3 sequence is 18 residues long. Germline V gene sequence: CDR1 MDHEN, CDR2 SYDVKM. V was cut by 3 bases and J by 3 bases, with 23 bases left in between. For the CDR3, the DNA is TGTGCCAGCAGTTTCGTCGGCCTCCCAGGGGATTCGGACTATGGCTACACCTTC. Protein product: CASSFVGLPGDSDYGYTF.

The V and J genes are TRBV29-1 and TRBJ2-7; a weak D match, TRBD1 (5 bases). Germline V gene lookup returns CDR1 SQVTM and CDR2 ANQGSEA. The CDR3 is 15 residues long. Trimming shortened V by 2 bases and J by 6 bases, and 20 bases separated the two germline ends. CDR3 sequence: CSVEPLGFQGGEQYF. CDR3 nucleotide sequence: TGCAGCGTTGAACCCCTAGGATTTCAGGGTGGCGAGCAGTACTTC.